The rows below give T cell receptor beta chains drawn from one sample of a study of molecular identifiers for immune sequencing clone quantification. TCRdb processed the PCR reads anew with MiXCR; each CDR3 protein has one entry. The data show just over 35,000 distinct CDR3 sequences, about 18% seen once. Sequencing was carried out using naive CD8+ T cells from blood, with Jurkat cell RNA spiked in. These receptors were obtained from a human donor in good health. Some libraries in this study had Jurkat cell RNA spiked in. Both conserved end residues are part of each CDR3. A D gene is named only where the DNA matches it firmly. Part of the rows lack a size; the others show once, few, many or a class for expanded clones.

v_gene: TRBV12-3/TRBV12-4
d_gene: .
len: 13
abundance: many
j_gene: TRBJ1-5
CDR3nt: TGTGCCAGCAGTTTGACCGCCGCCCAGCCCCAGCATTTT
CDR3aa: CASSLTAAQPQHF

v_gene: TRBV29-1
d_gene: TRBD2
len: 17
abundance: .
j_gene: TRBJ2-1
CDR3nt: TGCAGCGTTGAAACCCGACTAGCCATACGTTCCTACAATGAGCAGTTCTTC
CDR3aa: CSVETRLAIRSYNEQFF

v_gene: TRBV28
d_gene: .
len: 14
abundance: many
j_gene: TRBJ2-1
CDR3nt: TGTGCCAGCAGCTCCCCCCGAGGCCCCAATGAGCAGTTCTTC
CDR3aa: CASSSPRGPNEQFF

v_gene: TRBV7-2
d_gene: .
len: 13
abundance: many
j_gene: TRBJ2-7
CDR3nt: TGTGCCAGCAGCTTGACCTCTGGAAGCGAGCAGTACTTC
CDR3aa: CASSLTSGSEQYF

v_gene: TRBV5-8
d_gene: TRBD2
len: 15
abundance: many
j_gene: TRBJ2-5
CDR3nt: TGTGCCAGCAGCCCCGGGACTAGCAGTCGAGAGACCCAGTACTTC
CDR3aa: CASSPGTSSRETQYF

v_gene: TRBV27
d_gene: .
len: 12
abundance: many
j_gene: TRBJ2-3
CDR3nt: TGTGCCAGCAGTCGAACCACAGATACGCAGTATTTT
CDR3aa: CASSRTTDTQYF

v_gene: TRBV6-1
d_gene: .
len: 15
abundance: many
j_gene: TRBJ2-7
CDR3nt: TGTGCCAGCAGTGAATCGGTCTTTGGGGGGTACGAGCAGTACTTC
CDR3aa: CASSESVFGGYEQYF

v_gene: TRBV4-3
d_gene: .
len: 16
abundance: many
j_gene: TRBJ2-3
CDR3nt: TGCGCCAGCAGCCAAGTATTGGGGCGGTTCACAGATACGCAGTATTTT
CDR3aa: CASSQVLGRFTDTQYF

v_gene: TRBV6-2/TRBV6-3
d_gene: TRBD2
len: 14
abundance: .
j_gene: TRBJ2-1
CDR3nt: TGTGCCACGGGGGGACTAGGTTTAGAAGGTGAGCAGTTCTTC
CDR3aa: CATGGLGLEGEQFF

v_gene: TRBV6-4
d_gene: .
len: 13
abundance: .
j_gene: TRBJ2-7
CDR3nt: TGTGCCAGCAGTGACGGGAATGGGGGCGAGCAGTACTTC
CDR3aa: CASSDGNGGEQYF

v_gene: TRBV7-8
d_gene: .
len: 13
abundance: many
j_gene: TRBJ1-1
CDR3nt: TGTGCCAGCAGCTTAGGGAGCCGCCCTGAAGCTTTCTTT
CDR3aa: CASSLGSRPEAFF

v_gene: TRBV30
d_gene: TRBD2
len: 15
abundance: many
j_gene: TRBJ2-5
CDR3nt: TGTGCCTGGACTCTCGACCCGGGAGGGGGAGAGACCCAGTACTTC
CDR3aa: CAWTLDPGGGETQYF

v_gene: TRBV15
d_gene: .
len: 22
abundance: many
j_gene: TRBJ2-3
CDR3nt: TGTGCCACCAGCAGGAGACACCCCGTAAGCTACAGGGAGATGGGGGAGACAGATACGCAGTATTTT
CDR3aa: CATSRRHPVSYREMGETDTQYF

v_gene: TRBV28
d_gene: TRBD1
len: 15
abundance: many
j_gene: TRBJ1-5
CDR3nt: TGTGCCAGCCGGGACAGGGGGTATAGCAATCAGCCCCAGCATTTT
CDR3aa: CASRDRGYSNQPQHF

v_gene: TRBV27
d_gene: .
len: 15
abundance: many
j_gene: TRBJ1-1
CDR3nt: TGTGCCAGCAGTTTATCTGGAGCGTTTTTGGGTGAAGCTTTCTTT
CDR3aa: CASSLSGAFLGEAFF

v_gene: TRBV7-9
d_gene: .
len: 14
abundance: many
j_gene: TRBJ1-1
CDR3nt: TGTGCCAGCAGCTTAGTGCGGGGGGCCACTGAAGCTTTCTTT
CDR3aa: CASSLVRGATEAFF

v_gene: TRBV28
d_gene: TRBD1
len: 21
abundance: few
j_gene: TRBJ2-6
CDR3nt: TGTGCCAGCAGACCTACGCCACCCGGGACAGGGGTATTCTCTGGGGCCAACGTCCTGACTTTC
CDR3aa: CASRPTPPGTGVFSGANVLTF

v_gene: TRBV11-2
d_gene: .
len: 12
abundance: many
j_gene: TRBJ2-7
CDR3nt: TGTGCCAGCAGCTTAGTTGGTTACGAGCAGTACTTC
CDR3aa: CASSLVGYEQYF

v_gene: TRBV5-6
d_gene: .
len: 12
abundance: many
j_gene: TRBJ2-1
CDR3nt: TGTGCCAGCAGCTTGGAGTCGGACAGGCAGTTCTTC
CDR3aa: CASSLESDRQFF

v_gene: TRBV20-1
d_gene: .
len: 14
abundance: .
j_gene: TRBJ2-1
CDR3nt: TGCAGTGCTAACCCGGGGCAGGGGACCCATGAGCAGTTCTTC
CDR3aa: CSANPGQGTHEQFF

v_gene: TRBV7-9
d_gene: .
len: 17
abundance: few
j_gene: TRBJ1-1
CDR3nt: TGTGCCAGCAGCTTAGCCCGAGGGGTGGGTTATGGCACTGAAGCTTTCTTT
CDR3aa: CASSLARGVGYGTEAFF

v_gene: TRBV2
d_gene: .
len: 11
abundance: many
j_gene: TRBJ1-1
CDR3nt: TGTGCCAAGACGGTGAACACTGAAGCTTTCTTT
CDR3aa: CAKTVNTEAFF

v_gene: TRBV5-6
d_gene: .
len: 15
abundance: many
j_gene: TRBJ1-5
CDR3nt: TGTGCCAGCAGCTTAACAGGGAATAGCAATCAGCCCCAGCATTTT
CDR3aa: CASSLTGNSNQPQHF

v_gene: TRBV30
d_gene: TRBD2
len: 16
abundance: .
j_gene: TRBJ2-3
CDR3nt: TGTGCCTGGAGTAAACTAGCGGGGGATTTCACAGATACGCAGTATTTT
CDR3aa: CAWSKLAGDFTDTQYF

v_gene: TRBV29-1
d_gene: .
len: 14
abundance: medium-sized
j_gene: TRBJ2-7
CDR3nt: TGCAGCCAGACGGCGGGGTTTGGGACAGATGAGCAGTACTTC
CDR3aa: CSQTAGFGTDEQYF

v_gene: TRBV5-1
d_gene: TRBD2
len: 15
abundance: many
j_gene: TRBJ2-7
CDR3nt: TGCGCCAGCAGCTCCTGGACTAGCGGGACGGCCGAGCAGTACTTC
CDR3aa: CASSSWTSGTAEQYF

v_gene: TRBV13
d_gene: TRBD2
len: 16
abundance: .
j_gene: TRBJ2-3
CDR3nt: TGTGCCAGCAGCTCACGAACTAGCGGGGGGGCCGAGGCGCAGTATTTT
CDR3aa: CASSSRTSGGAEAQYF

v_gene: TRBV5-6
d_gene: .
len: 17
abundance: .
j_gene: TRBJ1-3
CDR3nt: TGTGCCAGCAGTTTATACGAACAGGCTCACTCTGGAAACACCGTATATTTT
CDR3aa: CASSLYEQAHSGNTVYF

v_gene: TRBV6-5
d_gene: .
len: 16
abundance: many
j_gene: TRBJ1-3
CDR3nt: TGTGCCAGCAGTTACTCGGCAGCCTACTCTGGAAACACCATATATTTT
CDR3aa: CASSYSAAYSGNTIYF

v_gene: TRBV29-1
d_gene: TRBD1
len: 14
abundance: many
j_gene: TRBJ2-1
CDR3nt: TGCAGCGTTGAGAGGACAGGGGTTTACAATGAGCAGTTCTTC
CDR3aa: CSVERTGVYNEQFF

v_gene: TRBV3-2
d_gene: .
len: 16
abundance: many
j_gene: TRBJ2-2
CDR3nt: TGTGCCAGCAGCCAGCACAGGGTTGGTCGGTCCGGGGAGCTGTTTTTT
CDR3aa: CASSQHRVGRSGELFF

v_gene: TRBV28
d_gene: .
len: 18
abundance: .
j_gene: TRBJ2-1
CDR3nt: TGTGCCAGCAATTCCTTATCGGTCCTAGCATCTACCTACAATGGGCAGTTCTTC
CDR3aa: CASNSLSVLASTYNGQFF

v_gene: TRBV7-9
d_gene: TRBD2
len: 15
abundance: .
j_gene: TRBJ2-3
CDR3nt: TGTGCCAGCAGCTCAGGACTAGCGGTTAAAGATACGCAGTATTTT
CDR3aa: CASSSGLAVKDTQYF

v_gene: TRBV4-3
d_gene: TRBD1
len: 12
abundance: medium-sized
j_gene: TRBJ2-7
CDR3nt: TGCGCCAGCAGCCAGGACAGGGACGAGCAGTACTTC
CDR3aa: CASSQDRDEQYF

v_gene: TRBV5-6
d_gene: .
len: 17
abundance: many
j_gene: TRBJ2-6
CDR3nt: TGTGCCAGCAGCTTGTACAGGGATTACTCTGGGGCCAACGTCCTGACTTTC
CDR3aa: CASSLYRDYSGANVLTF

v_gene: TRBV23-1
d_gene: .
len: 14
abundance: many
j_gene: TRBJ1-4
CDR3nt: TGCGCCAGGCCATCGGGGGGGGCTAATGAAAAACTGTTTTTT
CDR3aa: CARPSGGANEKLFF

v_gene: TRBV3-1
d_gene: .
len: 14
abundance: few
j_gene: TRBJ2-1
CDR3nt: TGTGCCAGCAGTCAAGATTCGGGGGGCGATGAGCAGTTCTTC
CDR3aa: CASSQDSGGDEQFF

v_gene: TRBV12-3/TRBV12-4
d_gene: .
len: 12
abundance: few
j_gene: TRBJ2-7
CDR3nt: TGTGCCAGCAGTCCCCGGGACCCCGAGCAGTACTTC
CDR3aa: CASSPRDPEQYF

v_gene: TRBV11-2
d_gene: .
len: 15
abundance: many
j_gene: TRBJ2-3
CDR3nt: TGTGCCAGCAGCAGGACAGCCCGGGAGATGGATACGCAGTATTTT
CDR3aa: CASSRTAREMDTQYF

v_gene: TRBV3-1
d_gene: .
len: 14
abundance: many
j_gene: TRBJ1-1
CDR3nt: TGTGCCAGCAGCAGAGGGGAGATGAACACTGAAGCTTTCTTT
CDR3aa: CASSRGEMNTEAFF

v_gene: TRBV6-1
d_gene: TRBD2
len: 15
abundance: many
j_gene: TRBJ2-7
CDR3nt: TGTGCCAGCAGTGAAGCGGCGGGGGGCGGGTACGAGCAGTACTTC
CDR3aa: CASSEAAGGGYEQYF

v_gene: TRBV5-4
d_gene: .
len: 15
abundance: few
j_gene: TRBJ2-7
CDR3nt: TGTGCCAGCAGCCTGGAATACGACGGCTCCTACGAGCAGTACTTC
CDR3aa: CASSLEYDGSYEQYF

v_gene: TRBV4-1
d_gene: .
len: 14
abundance: many
j_gene: TRBJ2-3
CDR3nt: TGCGCCAGCAGGTCCGAGGGGTGGACAGATACGCAGTATTTT
CDR3aa: CASRSEGWTDTQYF

v_gene: TRBV7-6
d_gene: TRBD2
len: 16
abundance: many
j_gene: TRBJ2-1
CDR3nt: TGTGCCAGCAGCTCGTCCAGACTAGCCCCCCACAATGAGCAGTTCTTC
CDR3aa: CASSSSRLAPHNEQFF

v_gene: TRBV10-3
d_gene: .
len: 16
abundance: many
j_gene: TRBJ1-1
CDR3nt: TGTGCCATCAGTGACGAGGGACTGAGGGGAAACACTGAAGCTTTCTTT
CDR3aa: CAISDEGLRGNTEAFF

v_gene: TRBV6-5
d_gene: TRBD1
len: 14
abundance: .
j_gene: TRBJ1-1
CDR3nt: TGTGCCAGCAGTTACCGGACAGGGTACACTGAAGCTTTCTTT
CDR3aa: CASSYRTGYTEAFF

v_gene: TRBV30
d_gene: .
len: 12
abundance: .
j_gene: TRBJ2-7
CDR3nt: TGTGCCTGGAGTCCGAACAGCTACGAGCAGTACTTC
CDR3aa: CAWSPNSYEQYF